These T cell receptor beta chains were read from a single sample in a study of blood T cell repertoires in COVID-19. Some clones are missing from TCRdb's copy, which holds only in-frame ones; the method was immunoSEQ multiplex PCR. The sample comprises under 400,000 clones, 70% to 90% of which are singletons, and 1.6% rests with the top ten. The sample consisted of peripheral blood. These receptors were collected from a woman aged 30 to 39 with COVID-19, enrolled during active disease. Each CDR3 is given with its conserved first and last residue. The D gene is left open where the match is weak. Not every row has a clone size; where given, it reads once, few, many or a size class.

v_call: TRBV24-1; j_call: TRBJ1-2; clone_size: few; d_call: -; cdr3_nt: TGTGCCACCAGTGATCCCAGGGTATTGGATGGCTACACCTTC; cdr3_aa: CATSDPRVLDGYTF
v_call: TRBV4-3; j_call: TRBJ2-2; clone_size: -; d_call: TRBD2; cdr3_nt: TGCGCCAGCAGCCGTGCGGGACTAGCGGGTGGTGGCGGGGAGCTGTTTTTT; cdr3_aa: CASSRAGLAGGGGELFF
v_call: TRBV11-1; j_call: TRBJ2-5; clone_size: -; d_call: TRBD2; cdr3_nt: TGTGCCAGCAGCTTGCTAGCGGGGGTGGAGACCCAGTACTTC; cdr3_aa: CASSLLAGVETQYF
v_call: TRBV18; j_call: TRBJ2-7; clone_size: many; d_call: -; cdr3_nt: TGTGCCAGCTCACAGGACAGTAACTCCTACGAGCAGTACTTC; cdr3_aa: CASSQDSNSYEQYF
v_call: TRBV7-7; j_call: TRBJ2-5; clone_size: once; d_call: TRBD1; cdr3_nt: TGTGCCAGCAGCCCAAGGACAGGGGGGCAAGAGACCCAGTACTTC; cdr3_aa: CASSPRTGGQETQYF
v_call: TRBV18; j_call: TRBJ2-3; clone_size: -; d_call: -; cdr3_nt: TGTGCCAGCTCACGAGGGCTACCTAGCACAGATACGCAGTATTTT; cdr3_aa: CASSRGLPSTDTQYF
v_call: TRBV1; j_call: TRBJ2-2; clone_size: -; d_call: -; cdr3_nt: TGCACCAGCTATTCGGGTGGAAGGGGGACCACCGGGGAGCTGTTTTTT; cdr3_aa: CTSYSGGRGTTGELFF
v_call: TRBV14; j_call: TRBJ2-7; clone_size: -; d_call: TRBD2; cdr3_nt: TGTGCCAGCAGCCGGGGACTAGCGGGGGGAGGCGAGCAGTACTTC; cdr3_aa: CASSRGLAGGGEQYF
v_call: TRBV19; j_call: TRBJ1-2; clone_size: -; d_call: TRBD1; cdr3_nt: TGTGCCAGTAGTATAGGAAAGGGGGCAGGAGGAGGCTACACCTTC; cdr3_aa: CASSIGKGAGGGYTF
v_call: TRBV4-3; j_call: TRBJ1-2; clone_size: -; d_call: TRBD1; cdr3_nt: TGCGCCAGCAGCCAAGCGACAGGGGGACATGGCTACACCTTC; cdr3_aa: CASSQATGGHGYTF
v_call: TRBV5-5; j_call: TRBJ1-3; clone_size: -; d_call: TRBD1; cdr3_nt: TGTGCCAGCAGCGCACCGGGACAGGGGGAAAACACCATATATTTT; cdr3_aa: CASSAPGQGENTIYF
v_call: TRBV5-1; j_call: TRBJ2-3; clone_size: -; d_call: TRBD2; cdr3_nt: TGCGCCAGCAGCAGCGGGGGTTACACAGATACGCAGTATTTT; cdr3_aa: CASSSGGYTDTQYF
v_call: TRBV11-2; j_call: TRBJ1-1; clone_size: -; d_call: TRBD1; cdr3_nt: TGTGCCAGCAGCTTAATACGGGACAGGGCACCCATGAACACTGAAGCTTTCTTT; cdr3_aa: CASSLIRDRAPMNTEAFF
v_call: TRBV9; j_call: TRBJ1-6; clone_size: -; d_call: -; cdr3_nt: TGTGCCAGCAGCGTCCTACAGGACTATAATTCACCCCTCCACTTT; cdr3_aa: CASSVLQDYNSPLHF
v_call: TRBV7-7; j_call: TRBJ2-5; clone_size: once; d_call: -; cdr3_nt: TGTGCTAGCAGCACCGACCTAATGGCAGGTCAAGAGACCCAGTACTTC; cdr3_aa: CASSTDLMAGQETQYF
v_call: TRBV6-6; j_call: TRBJ1-1; clone_size: -; d_call: TRBD1; cdr3_nt: TGTGCCAGCAGCATGAAGGGACAGGGGGGGAGAACTGAAGCTTTCTTT; cdr3_aa: CASSMKGQGGRTEAFF
v_call: TRBV4-2; j_call: TRBJ2-5; clone_size: -; d_call: TRBD1; cdr3_nt: TGTGCCAGCAGCCAAGGGACAGGGGTACGAGAGACCCAGTACTTC; cdr3_aa: CASSQGTGVRETQYF
v_call: TRBV19; j_call: TRBJ1-1; clone_size: -; d_call: TRBD1; cdr3_nt: TGTGCCAGTAGTAAAGACAGGGGGCTGCTCGGGGAAGCTTTCTTT; cdr3_aa: CASSKDRGLLGEAFF
v_call: TRBV7-9; j_call: TRBJ2-5; clone_size: -; d_call: TRBD1; cdr3_nt: TGTGCCAGCAGCCGACGGGACAGCGGTTTCCAAGAGACCCAGTACTTC; cdr3_aa: CASSRRDSGFQETQYF
v_call: TRBV7-3; j_call: TRBJ2-3; clone_size: -; d_call: -; cdr3_nt: TGTGCCAGCAGCCCTAGTAGCACAGATACGCAGTATTTT; cdr3_aa: CASSPSSTDTQYF
v_call: TRBV6-5; j_call: TRBJ1-3; clone_size: -; d_call: -; cdr3_nt: TGTGCCAGCAGTTACAGAGGCTCTGGAAACACCATATATTTT; cdr3_aa: CASSYRGSGNTIYF
v_call: TRBV7-8; j_call: TRBJ1-2; clone_size: -; d_call: TRBD1; cdr3_nt: TGTGCCAGCAGCTTAGTGGACAGGGGGCGTTTCTATGGCTACACCTTC; cdr3_aa: CASSLVDRGRFYGYTF
v_call: TRBV30; j_call: TRBJ1-2; clone_size: once; d_call: -; cdr3_nt: TGTGCCTGGATTGACAGGCAACGCTATGGCTACACCTTC; cdr3_aa: CAWIDRQRYGYTF
v_call: TRBV27; j_call: TRBJ1-1; clone_size: -; d_call: -; cdr3_nt: TGTGCCAGCAGTCCAGGCGTAAGGGGGGGGACTGAAGCTTTCTTT; cdr3_aa: CASSPGVRGGTEAFF
v_call: TRBV14; j_call: TRBJ2-2; clone_size: -; d_call: -; cdr3_nt: TGTGCCAGCAGCCGGACAACCCTGAACACCGGGGAGCTGTTTTTT; cdr3_aa: CASSRTTLNTGELFF
v_call: TRBV7-2; j_call: TRBJ1-2; clone_size: -; d_call: TRBD1; cdr3_nt: TGTGCCAGCAGCTTGGGGACAGGACCCTATGGCTACACCTTC; cdr3_aa: CASSLGTGPYGYTF
v_call: TRBV12-2; j_call: TRBJ1-1; clone_size: -; d_call: -; cdr3_nt: TGTGCAAGTCGCCCGGGACAGGGGTGCACTGAAGCTTTCTTT; cdr3_aa: CASRPGQGCTEAFF
v_call: TRBV24-1; j_call: TRBJ2-3; clone_size: once; d_call: -; cdr3_nt: TGTGCCACTCGGGGGGCCGGAGATACGCAGTATTTT; cdr3_aa: CATRGAGDTQYF
v_call: TRBV10-3; j_call: TRBJ2-3; clone_size: -; d_call: TRBD1; cdr3_nt: TGTGCCATCAGTGAGCCGGACAGGGGGACTACGCAGTATTTT; cdr3_aa: CAISEPDRGTTQYF